These 16 T cell receptor beta chains originate from one sample sequenced in a study of blood T cells in healthy people across ages. A second roughly 6 to 11 cycle PCR used barcoded and J-beta primers. TCRdb redid the calling of the 5' RACE reads with MiXCR, one entry per CDR3 protein. This sample has around 600,000 distinct CDR3 sequences, with 47% found just once. Sequenced sample: blood. The receptor source for this set is a man aged 80 or over in good health.

This clonotype appeared once. J is TRBJ1-3 and V is TRBV27, with no clear D. V gave up 2 bases and J gave up 4 bases, with 9 bases separating them. Germline lookup yields CDR1 MNHEY and CDR2 SMNVEV (reference sequence). The CDR3 totals 14 residues. The CDR3 spells CASSLAMGGNTIYF. The CDR3 bases are TGTGCCAGCAGTTTAGCTATGGGGGGAAACACCATATATTTT.

J is TRBJ2-7 and V is TRBV6-5, with 7 bases identical to TRBD1. The CDR3 runs 14 residues. Germline values: CDR1 MNHEY, CDR2 SVGAGI. The J segment lost 2 bases and the V segment lost 2 bases, leaving 3 bases of the junction unmatched. CDR3 region: CASSYVQGAYEQYF. The DNA of the CDR3 is TGTGCCAGCAGTTACGTGCAGGGGGCCTACGAGCAGTACTTC.

The chain has TRBV4-3 and TRBJ2-5; 9 bases are shared with TRBD1. V gave up 3 bases and J gave up 7 bases; unmatched junction bases: 15. Per germline, CDR1 LGHNA and CDR2 YSLEER. There are 17 residues in the CDR3. CDR3 protein: CASSQDAPGQGWSTQYF. The CDR3, as DNA: TGCGCCAGCAGCCAGGATGCTCCGGGACAGGGATGGTCGACCCAGTACTTC.

The sample holds many counts of this clonotype. The V and J genes are TRBV6-6 and TRBJ1-4, with 10 nucleotides matching TRBD1. With 0 bases clipped from V and 8 bases from J, the junction kept 9 bases outside the gene matches. Germline CDR1 MNHNY, CDR2 SVGAGI (reference sequence). The CDR3 runs 17 residues. The CDR3: CASSYSIGTGVEEKLFF. Written as DNA, the CDR3 is TGTGCCAGCAGTTACTCTATAGGGACAGGGGTCGAGGAAAAACTGTTTTTT.

The chain has TRBV15 and TRBJ2-4; a possible D gene is TRBD2 (6 bases). This CDR3 is 16 amino acids long. The germline V gene encodes CDR1 LNHNV and CDR2 YYDKDF (reference sequence). Trimming shortened V by 7 bases and J by 2 bases, and 18 bases separated the two germline ends. Here the CDR3 DNA reads TGTGCCACCATGGTAGGAGGGAGATCCCCCAAAAACATTCAGTACTTC. This sequence encodes CATMVGGRSPKNIQYF.

This clonotype has just a few counts. The rearrangement joins TRBV20-1 to TRBJ1-1, with TRBD1 matching 9 bases. V was pared by 6 bases and J by 5 bases, with 7 bases of the junction left unmatched. CDR1 DFQATT and CDR2 SNEGSKA come from the germline V gene (reference sequence). The CDR3 has 13 residues. CDR3 nucleotides: TGCAGTGCATACAGGGGGCCCGGGACTGAAGCTTTCTTT. Encoded protein: CSAYRGPGTEAFF.

J is TRBJ2-1 and V is TRBV12-3 or TRBV12-4; possibly TRBD2 for D (7 bases). This CDR3 spans 13 amino acids. Trimming pared 2 bases from V and 10 bases from J, leaving 12 bases between. CDR3 bases: TGTGCCAGCAGTTTAAGGGGGGGTCTGGAGCAGTTCTTC. Translating it yields CASSLRGGLEQFF.

V and J are TRBV20-1 and TRBJ2-1, with 7 bases aligning to TRBD1. With the DNA end fitting TRBJ2-7 better, the J assignment may be wrong. Germline CDR1 reads DFQATT; CDR2 reads SNEGSKA (reference sequence). The CDR3 contains 15 residues. CDR3 nucleotides: TGCAGTGCCAAAACCGGGACAGCTCCCTCCTACGAGCAGTACTTC. It codes for CSAKTGTAPSYEQYF.

This clonotype showed up just a few times. The rearrangement uses TRBV6-6 and TRBJ1-1, with 8 bases that match TRBD1. Trimming cost V 5 bases and J 4 bases; bases outside gene matches: 6. CDR1 and CDR2 (germline): MNHNY, SVGAGI (reference sequence). The CDR3 extends over 14 amino acids. The chain's CDR3 is CASSAGGSGTEAFF. CDR3 coding DNA: TGTGCCAGCAGTGCAGGGGGCTCGGGCACTGAAGCTTTCTTT.

V gene TRBV12-3 or TRBV12-4 combines with J gene TRBJ1-2; a possible D gene is TRBD1 (6 bases). Trimming pared 5 bases from V and 0 bases from J, leaving 16 bases between. The CDR3 is 16 amino acids. Here the CDR3 DNA reads TGTGCCAGCAGTCCTTGTGGACAGCCGCCTAACTATGGCTACACCTTC. As protein: CASSPCGQPPNYGYTF.

This clonotype was seen a handful of times. This chain joins TRBV7-3 and TRBJ2-3, with 14 bases lining up with TRBD2. The germline V gene has CDR1 SGHTA and CDR2 FQGTGA. Losses at the gene ends were 5 bases for V and 4 bases for J; bases not matched to a gene: 5. CDR3 size: 16 residues. DNA of the CDR3: TGTGCCAGCAGCCCAAGACTAGCGGGGGGGTCAGATACGCAGTATTTT. It encodes CASSPRLAGGSDTQYF.

This clonotype turned up a few times. This rearrangement joins TRBV4-3 to TRBJ2-1, with D perhaps being TRBD1 or TRBD2 (6 bases each). V was clipped by 0 bases and J by 7 bases, with 13 bases between them. This CDR3 has 15 amino acids. Germline assignment: CDR1 LGHNA and CDR2 YSLEER. CDR3 residues: CASSQEWGASNEQFF. CDR3 sequence (DNA): TGCGCCAGCAGCCAAGAGTGGGGGGCCTCGAATGAGCAGTTCTTC.

This chain uses TRBV25-1 with TRBJ2-3; D is unclear. In germline, CDR1 is MGHDK, CDR2 SYGVNS. The germline V and J ends were trimmed by 2 bases and 2 bases, with 14 bases remaining between them. This CDR3 contains 16 residues. DNA of the CDR3: TGTGCCAGCAGTGAAGGGCAGGTCTACCCCACAGATACGCAGTATTTT. Its translation: CASSEGQVYPTDTQYF. Variable domain in full (rest from reference TRBV25-1 and TRBJ2-3): EADIYQTPRYLVIGTGKKITLECSQTMGHDKMYWYQQDPGMELHLIHYSYGVNSTEKGDLSSESTVSRIRTEHFPLTLESARPSHTSQYLCASSEGQVYPTDTQYFGPGTRLTVL.

CDR3 coding DNA: TGTGCCAGCAGCAGAGGGACCCAAGTTGAGGGCTACACCTTC. This translates into CASSRGTQVEGYTF. The chain uses TRBV7-9 and TRBJ1-2; a weak D match, TRBD1 (5 bases). The length of the CDR3 is 14 residues. V shed 5 bases and J shed 8 bases, with 18 bases lying between them. The germline CDR1 and CDR2 sequences are SEHNR and FQNEAQ (reference sequence).

This clonotype occurred a few times. The chain recombines TRBV24-1 with TRBJ2-6; 13 positions agree with TRBD2. The germline V gene encodes CDR1 KGHDR and CDR2 SFDVKD. Germline trimming cut 4 bases from V and 2 bases from J; bases unmatched to any gene: 7. CDR3 length: 19 amino acids. The CDR3, as DNA: TGTGCCACCAGTGACCGAACTAGCGGGAGGGCCCCTGGGGCCAACGTCCTGACTTTC. Protein product: CATSDRTSGRAPGANVLTF.

This chain links TRBV20-1 with TRBJ1-5, with unresolved D. The CDR3 has 12 amino acids. Germline V gene data show CDR1 as DFQATT and CDR2 as SNEGSKA (reference sequence). The V end was cut by 3 bases, the J end by 7 bases, with 10 bases between. Written as DNA, the CDR3 is TGCAGTGCTAGGGCCCCGGGACAGCCCCAGCATTTT. This translates into CSARAPGQPQHF.